Below, 19 T cell receptor beta chains from the same sample are listed, as sequenced in a study of blood T cells in healthy people across ages. A J-beta primer mix and a sample-barcoded 5' primer were used in a second PCR of about 7 to 12 cycles. TCRdb processed the 5' RACE reads anew with MiXCR; each CDR3 protein has one entry. In the table there are some 760,000 distinct CDR3 sequences, 20% to 30% of which are singletons. The sample was also linked to a second study, of T cells of mothers and their children.

What was sequenced was blood. These TCRs come from a boy between 5 and 17 years old in good health.

The chain has TRBV29-1 and TRBJ2-3; a weak D match, TRBD1 (6 bases). The CDR3 contains 13 residues. The V end was cut by 3 bases, the J end by 2 bases, with 9 bases between. The germline V gene has CDR1 SQVTM and CDR2 ANQGSEA. CDR3 nucleotides: TGCAGCGTTGACGGGACACACACAGATACGCAGTATTTT. This gives the protein CSVDGTHTDTQYF.

A few counts support this clonotype. This sequence joins TRBV4-1 and TRBJ2-7, with 10 nucleotides matching TRBD1. The CDR3 totals 16 residues. Germline values: CDR1 MGHRA, CDR2 YSYEKL. After removal of 3 bases from V and 2 bases from J, the junction contained 7 bases not matched to a gene. For the CDR3, the DNA is TGCGCCAGCAGCCAGCTCTTGGGACAGGGGACCTACGAGCAGTACTTC. This encodes CASSQLLGQGTYEQYF.

The CDR3: CSASLDRYNEQFF. The CDR3 nucleotides are TGCAGTGCTAGTTTGGACAGATACAATGAGCAGTTCTTC. The chain couples TRBV20-1 to TRBJ2-1, with a weak D call TRBD1 (6 bases). The germline V gene has CDR1 DFQATT and CDR2 SNEGSKA (reference sequence). The length of the CDR3 is 13 residues. Trimming took 3 bases from V and 4 from J, leaving 10 bases between them.

J is TRBJ2-5 and V is TRBV27; D might be TRBD2 (6 bases). The length of the CDR3 is 14 residues. Deletions cut 8 bases from V and 3 bases from J, with 16 bases between. Germline values: CDR1 MNHEY, CDR2 SMNVEV (reference sequence). The CDR3 DNA sequence: TGTGCCAGCGGATCAACGGGAGTAGAAGAGACCCAGTACTTC. This codes for CASGSTGVEETQYF.

V gene TRBV5-1 combines with J gene TRBJ1-6, with 7 bases that match TRBD1. This CDR3 comprises 17 residues. The junction had 11 bases not matched to a gene; V was cut back by 0 bases and J by 8 bases. Germline CDR1 SGHRS, CDR2 YFSETQ. The CDR3 coding sequence is TGCGCCAGCAGCTTGGTCAGGGGGGATTATACCGATTCACCCCTCCACTTT. This codes for CASSLVRGDYTDSPLHF.

The CDR3 region has the DNA TGTGCCAGCAGTTATTCTAGCGGACCAACCTACGAGCAGTACTTC. It translates to CASSYSSGPTYEQYF. The rearrangement uses TRBV6-6 and TRBJ2-7; 7 bases align to TRBD2. The CDR3 contains 15 residues. The junction had 7 bases not matched to a gene; V was cut back by 3 bases and J by 2 bases. CDR1 and CDR2 from the germline V gene are MNHNY and SVGAGI (reference sequence).

The genes are TRBV5-1 and TRBJ2-1, with 8 positions matching TRBD1. The J call is in doubt because the DNA end fits TRBJ2-7 better. From germline, CDR1 is SGHRS and CDR2 YFSETQ. This CDR3 has 15 amino acids. The CDR3 nucleotides are TGCGCCAGCAGTCCCGACAGGGGTCCTCCCTACGAGCAGTACTTC. Translated: CASSPDRGPPYEQYF.

The chain links TRBV20-1 to TRBJ2-7; D perhaps matches TRBD2 (6 bases). The germline gives CDR1 DFQATT, CDR2 SNEGSKA (reference sequence). Trimming stripped 5 bases from V and 2 bases from J, with 13 bases between. The CDR3 covers 13 residues. The CDR3 region has the DNA TGCAGTGCTTCCCGGGAGAGTACCTACGAGCAGTACTTC. Translating gives CSASRESTYEQYF.

The chain recombines TRBV6-5 with TRBJ2-7; D is possibly TRBD2 (5 bases). Trimming pared 2 bases from V and 5 bases from J, leaving 7 bases between. The length of the CDR3 is 12 residues. Germline V gene data show CDR1 as MNHEY and CDR2 as SVGAGI. CDR3 DNA sequence: TGTGCCAGCAGTTACGCGGAGGACGAGCAGTACTTC. Translation gives CASSYAEDEQYF.

The rearrangement links TRBV3-1 to TRBJ1-4; D is uncertain. CDR3 length: 14 residues. Germline V gives CDR1 LGHDT, CDR2 YNNKEL (reference sequence). The V gene lost 3 bases and the J gene lost 7 bases, with 12 bases spanning the gap. CDR3 sequence: CASSQSWKGEKLFF. The CDR3 DNA reads TGTGCCAGCAGCCAGTCCTGGAAGGGTGAAAAACTGTTTTTT.

This clonotype was detected only a few times. J is TRBJ2-4 and V is TRBV20-1, with 7 bases that match TRBD1. The germline V gene encodes CDR1 DFQATT and CDR2 SNEGSKA (reference sequence). Trimming at V came to 4 bases and at J to 5 bases, leaving 2 bases not matched to a gene. CDR3 length: 12 amino acids. The CDR3 sequence is CSAIGTENIQYF. CDR3 DNA sequence: TGCAGTGCTATCGGGACAGAAAACATTCAGTACTTC.

This clonotype was detected only a few times. CDR3: CASSPRVQGVGEQYF. CDR3 DNA sequence: TGTGCCAGCAGCCCGAGGGTCCAGGGTGTGGGCGAGCAGTACTTC. The rearrangement links TRBV9 to TRBJ2-7; D is tentatively TRBD1 or TRBD2 (5 bases each). Germline CDR1 reads SGDLS; CDR2 reads YYNGEE. Trimming removed 4 bases from V and 6 bases from J, with 20 bases in between. The CDR3 is made up of 15 amino acids.

This clonotype turned up a few times. The J gene is TRBJ2-7, the V gene TRBV7-2; maybe TRBD2 (5 bases). CDR1 and CDR2 (germline): SGHTA, FQGNSA. V was clipped by 4 bases and J by 2 bases, with 9 bases between them. The CDR3 covers 13 residues. The CDR3 sequence is CASSSSGPYEQYF. The CDR3 bases are TGTGCCAGCAGCTCGAGCGGACCCTACGAGCAGTACTTC.

This clonotype was recorded a few times. The V and J genes are TRBV6-5 and TRBJ2-7, with TRBD1 matching over 9 bases. Germline CDR1 reads MNHEY; CDR2 reads SVGAGI. The CDR3 totals 15 residues. After removal of 6 bases from V and 3 bases from J, the junction contained 9 bases not matched to a gene. CDR3 DNA sequence: TGTGCCAGCAGCGCGACCGGGACAGGGCACTACGAGCAGTACTTC. The encoded protein is CASSATGTGHYEQYF.

The chain couples TRBV6-4 to TRBJ1-1; possibly TRBD1 for D (5 bases). Trimming took off 3 bases at V and 3 bases at J, with 8 bases between the two ends. This CDR3 region has 13 residues. Per the germline V gene, CDR1 is MRHNA and CDR2 is SNTAGT. The DNA of the CDR3 is TGTGCCAGCAGTGAATCAGGGTACACTGAAGCTTTCTTT. Protein sequence: CASSESGYTEAFF.

V is TRBV20-1 and J is TRBJ1-5; 10 positions match TRBD1. This CDR3 has 14 residues. Germline lookup yields CDR1 DFQATT and CDR2 SNEGSKA (reference sequence). Unmatched junction bases numbered 6, after V lost 4 bases and J lost 6 bases. CDR3 DNA sequence: TGCAGTGCTACCGGGACAGGGGACGTTCAGCCCCAGCATTTT. It codes for CSATGTGDVQPQHF.

The chain joins TRBV4-3 to TRBJ1-2, with D tentatively TRBD1 (5 bases). CDR1 and CDR2 (germline): LGHNA, YSLEER. V shed 3 bases and J shed 8 bases, with 22 bases lying between them. This CDR3 comprises 16 residues. In DNA form, the CDR3 reads TGCGCCAGCAGCCAGGATTTACTTACAGGTTCCCGCGGCTACACCTTC. Translation gives CASSQDLLTGSRGYTF.

There are a few counts of this clonotype. The rearrangement joins TRBV7-9 to TRBJ2-2; D gene unclear. Trimming took 1 base from V and 2 from J, leaving 8 bases between them. From germline, CDR1 is SEHNR and CDR2 FQNEAQ (reference sequence). The CDR3 is made up of 15 amino acids. The CDR3: CASSLVPPNTGELFF. CDR3 sequence (DNA): TGTGCCAGCAGCTTAGTCCCGCCCAACACCGGGGAGCTGTTTTTT.

To note about this clonotype: This may arise from a read error, as a much more abundant clone is one base away. The chain joins TRBV13 to TRBJ2-4; D uncertain. The germline V gene has CDR1 PRHDT and CDR2 FYEKMQ (reference sequence). The CDR3 length is 13 residues. Trimming left V 6 bases short and J 4 bases short, with 10 bases between. In DNA, the CDR3 is TGTGCCAGCAGTCTTTGGGGTAAAAACATTCAGTACTTC. It translates to CASSLWGKNIQYF.